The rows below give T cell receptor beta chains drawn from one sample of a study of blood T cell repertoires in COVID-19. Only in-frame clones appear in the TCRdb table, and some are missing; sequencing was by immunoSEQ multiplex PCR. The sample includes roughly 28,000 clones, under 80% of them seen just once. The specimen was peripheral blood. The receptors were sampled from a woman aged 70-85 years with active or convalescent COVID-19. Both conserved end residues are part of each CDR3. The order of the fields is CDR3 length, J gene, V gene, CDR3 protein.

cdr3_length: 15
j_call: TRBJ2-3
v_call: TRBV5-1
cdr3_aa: CASTLGQGGFDTQYF

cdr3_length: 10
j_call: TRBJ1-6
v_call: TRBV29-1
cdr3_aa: CSGDTSGDHF

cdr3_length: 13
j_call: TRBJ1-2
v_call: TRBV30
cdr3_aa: CAWSHRINYGYTF

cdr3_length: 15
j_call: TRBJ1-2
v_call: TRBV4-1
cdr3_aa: CASSQGGGSNYGYTF

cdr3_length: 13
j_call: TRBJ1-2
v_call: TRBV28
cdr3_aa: CASRLDEAAAISF

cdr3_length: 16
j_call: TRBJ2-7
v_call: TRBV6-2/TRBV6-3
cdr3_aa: CASSYWFSGGSYEQYF

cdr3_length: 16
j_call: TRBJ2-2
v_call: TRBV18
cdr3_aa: CASSLTDRGRSGELFF

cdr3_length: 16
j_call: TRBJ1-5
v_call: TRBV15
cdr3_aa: CATSRGTGGGNQPQHF

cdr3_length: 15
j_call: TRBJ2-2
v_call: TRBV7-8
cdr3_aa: CASSFRQGRTGELFF

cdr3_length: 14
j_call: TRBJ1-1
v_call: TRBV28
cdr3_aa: CASRGGALIAEAFF

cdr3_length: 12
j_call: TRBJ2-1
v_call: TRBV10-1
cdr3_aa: CASSRDGGKQFF

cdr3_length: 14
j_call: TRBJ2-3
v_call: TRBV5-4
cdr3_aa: CASTLTQSTDTQYF

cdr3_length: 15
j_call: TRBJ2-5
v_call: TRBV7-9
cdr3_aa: CASSSAKDFQETQYF

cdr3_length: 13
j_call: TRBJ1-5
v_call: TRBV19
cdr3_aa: CASKVPGDQPQHF

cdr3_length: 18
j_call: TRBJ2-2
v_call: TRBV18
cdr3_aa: CASSPFHPGTSGTGELFF

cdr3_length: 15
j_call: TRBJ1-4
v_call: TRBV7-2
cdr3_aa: CASSLGQSTNEKLFF

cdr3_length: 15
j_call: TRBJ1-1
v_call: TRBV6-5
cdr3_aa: CASSFFRSEGTEAFF

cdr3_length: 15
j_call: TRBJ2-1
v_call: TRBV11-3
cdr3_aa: CASSLGLTTYNEQFF

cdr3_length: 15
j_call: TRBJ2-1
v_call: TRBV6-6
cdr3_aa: CASSYGDRGFNEQFF

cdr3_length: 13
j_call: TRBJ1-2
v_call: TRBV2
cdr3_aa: CASSGPRGPGYTF

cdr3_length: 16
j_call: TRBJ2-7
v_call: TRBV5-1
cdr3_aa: CASSLVLNAVTYEQYF

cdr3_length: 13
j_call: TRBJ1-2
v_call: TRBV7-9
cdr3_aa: CASSPGQNYGYTF

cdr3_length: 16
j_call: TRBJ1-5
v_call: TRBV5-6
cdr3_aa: CASSFMDSRSNQPQHF

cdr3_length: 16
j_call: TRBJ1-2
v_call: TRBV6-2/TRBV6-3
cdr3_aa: CASSSTRLGSDYGYTF

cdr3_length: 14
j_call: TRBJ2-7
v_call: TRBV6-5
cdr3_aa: CASSRGGQVYEQYF

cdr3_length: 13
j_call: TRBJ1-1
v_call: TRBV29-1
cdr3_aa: CSVVRTGNTEAFF

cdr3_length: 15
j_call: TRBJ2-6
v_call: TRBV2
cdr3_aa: CASSDWSSGANVLTF

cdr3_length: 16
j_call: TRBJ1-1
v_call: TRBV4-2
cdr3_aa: CASSRGRDSLNTEAFF

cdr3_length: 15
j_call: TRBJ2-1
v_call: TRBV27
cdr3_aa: CASSPTGLSYNEQFF

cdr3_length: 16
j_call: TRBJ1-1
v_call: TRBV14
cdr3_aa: CASSRGQGIGNTEAFF

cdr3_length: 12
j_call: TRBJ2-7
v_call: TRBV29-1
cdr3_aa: CSARDRGYEQYF

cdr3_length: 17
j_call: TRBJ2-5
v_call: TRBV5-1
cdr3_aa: CASSLGDRAGPAETQYF

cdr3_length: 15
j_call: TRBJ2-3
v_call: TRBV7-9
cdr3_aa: CASSSYSGGTDTQYF

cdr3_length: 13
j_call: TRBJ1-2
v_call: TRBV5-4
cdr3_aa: CASSPRGSYGYTF

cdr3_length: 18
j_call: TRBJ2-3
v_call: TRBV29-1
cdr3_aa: CSVPTSGRTNTLTDTQYF

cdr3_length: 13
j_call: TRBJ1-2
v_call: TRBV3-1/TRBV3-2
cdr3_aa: CASSQEDRYGYTF

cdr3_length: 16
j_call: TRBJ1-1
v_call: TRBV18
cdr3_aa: CASSPWTANNPTEAFF

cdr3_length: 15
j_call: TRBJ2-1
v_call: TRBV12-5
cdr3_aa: CASGLVHATYNEQFF

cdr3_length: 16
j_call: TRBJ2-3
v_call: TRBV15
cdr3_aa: CATSARTLPGADTQYF

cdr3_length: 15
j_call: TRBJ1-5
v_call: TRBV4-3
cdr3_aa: CASSQDGDRGQPQHF

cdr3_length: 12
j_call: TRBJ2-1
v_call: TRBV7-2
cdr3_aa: CASSLGTSGPFF

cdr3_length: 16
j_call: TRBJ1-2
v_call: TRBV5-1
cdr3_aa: CASSFGGPPLGYGYTF

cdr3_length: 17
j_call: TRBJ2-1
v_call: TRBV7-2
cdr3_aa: CASSFRTSGGAVHEQFF

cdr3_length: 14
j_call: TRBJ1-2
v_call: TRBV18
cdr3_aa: CASSPRQGAYGYTF

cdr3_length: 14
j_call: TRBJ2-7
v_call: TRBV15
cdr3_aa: CATSRDGGPYEQYF

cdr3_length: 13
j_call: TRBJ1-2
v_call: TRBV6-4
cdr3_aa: CASGDRGSGGYTF

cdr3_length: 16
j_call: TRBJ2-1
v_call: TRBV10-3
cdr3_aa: CAISERVAGGYNEQFF

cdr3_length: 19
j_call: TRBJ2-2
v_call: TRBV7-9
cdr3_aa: CASSTMLTGTVGNTGELFF

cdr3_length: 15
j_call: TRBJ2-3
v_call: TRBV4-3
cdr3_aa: CASSQAGTSQDTQYF

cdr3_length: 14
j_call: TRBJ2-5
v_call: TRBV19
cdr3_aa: CASSNAGGFETQYF

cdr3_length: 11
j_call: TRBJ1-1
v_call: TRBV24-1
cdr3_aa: CATRRGDQAFF

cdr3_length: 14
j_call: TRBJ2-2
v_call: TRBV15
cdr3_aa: CATSRDARVGELFF

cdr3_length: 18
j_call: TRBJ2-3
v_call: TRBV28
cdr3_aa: CASSWGPSGHTSTDTQYF

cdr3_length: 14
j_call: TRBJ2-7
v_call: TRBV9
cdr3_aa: CASSVSGTAYEQYF

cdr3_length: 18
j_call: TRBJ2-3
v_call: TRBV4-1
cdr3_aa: CASSQGGNRGIQTDTQYF

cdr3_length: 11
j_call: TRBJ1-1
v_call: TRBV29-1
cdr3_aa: CSVDPQGTAFF

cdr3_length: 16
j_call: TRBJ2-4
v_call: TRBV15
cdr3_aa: CATSRELQGASDIQYF

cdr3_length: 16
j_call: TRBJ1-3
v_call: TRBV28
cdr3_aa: CASSSTGTFVGNTIYF